This T cell receptor (beta chain) is drawn from a study of blood T cell repertoires in COVID-19. Study information: T cells, B-cell-depleted T cells, or PBMCs supplied cDNA or gDNA.

Adults between roughly 18 and 95 years of age took part from 24 US areas. Two negative PCRs, clearance, or symptom resolution were required of recovered Cohort 3 donors. Source study methods: Counts of nucleated cells, estimated from reference gene primer amplification, were obtained. Produced via immunoSEQ multiplex PCR; TCRdb's table is partial and in-frame only. From that table come the V and J calls and clone size; the DNA was used to work out D and trimming. Of approximately 300,000 clones listed, around 90% are singletons. Sequenced material: PBMCs or T cells enriched from blood (not recorded which). This sequence originates from a man aged 60-69 years who had recovered from COVID-19.

CDR3 coding DNA: TGTGCCAGTAGTATAGGAGGTAAGCCCCAGCATTTT. It codes for CASSIGGKPQHF. The chain links TRBV19 to TRBJ1-5; D unclear. The CDR3 consists of 12 residues. Germline loops: CDR1 LNHDA, CDR2 SQIVND (reference sequence). V lost 1 base and J lost 8, with 6 bases in between.